A selection of T cell receptor beta chains follows, all from one sample in a study of OX40 agonist ivuxolimab in advanced cancers. Profiled with immunoSEQ multiplex PCR; TCRdb holds only in-frame clones, not every one. The table shows 9,500 to 15,000 clones, with about 83% occurring only once. Specimen: CD4+ or CD8+ T cells sorted from blood, collected in a trial of the OX40 agonist ivuxolimab. These receptors were obtained from an adult with an advanced solid tumor such as melanoma, head and neck, liver or kidney cancer. CDR3s include the opening cysteine and the closing phenylalanine or tryptophan. Each record gives: CDR3 DNA, CDR3 protein, D gene, clone size, V gene, J gene. D genes are given only for firm matches. The listing skips clone size in some rows; elsewhere it reads once, few, many or a size class.

TGTGCCAGCAAAGAATGGCTGGACTATGGCTACACCTTC	CASKEWLDYGYTF	NA	few	TRBV6-5	TRBJ1-2
TGTGCCAGCTCTCGACAGGGTAGCTATGGCTACACCTTC	CASSRQGSYGYTF	TRBD1	NA	TRBV18	TRBJ1-2
TGTGCCACCAGCAGAGATGACGGGAGTAGGACAGATACGCAGTATTTT	CATSRDDGSRTDTQYF	NA	few	TRBV15	TRBJ2-3
TGTGCCAGCAGCTTAACGACTAGCGGGACCGATGAGCAGTTCTTC	CASSLTTSGTDEQFF	TRBD2	medium-sized	TRBV7-6	TRBJ2-1
TGTGCCAGCAGCAAAACGAAGGTAACAGGGGCGAATGAAAAACTGTTTTTT	CASSKTKVTGANEKLFF	NA	NA	TRBV21-1	TRBJ1-4
TGTGCCAGCAGTGGGACCCCCGGGTCTGGGGAAAAACTGTTTTTT	CASSGTPGSGEKLFF	NA	NA	TRBV6-1	TRBJ1-4
TGCGCCAGCAGCCAAGGACTAGCGGACTACAATGAGCAGTTCTTC	CASSQGLADYNEQFF	TRBD2	NA	TRBV4-1	TRBJ2-1
TGTGCCAGCAGTTTGCTACGGTCAGATACGCAGTATTTT	CASSLLRSDTQYF	NA	NA	TRBV27	TRBJ2-3
TGTGCCAGCAGCTTTAGGGGGGGATCTAGCGAGCAGTACTTC	CASSFRGGSSEQYF	NA	NA	TRBV5-4	TRBJ2-7
TGTGCCAGCAGCCCCGACAGGGCGAACACTGAAGCTTTCTTT	CASSPDRANTEAFF	TRBD1	NA	TRBV5-3	TRBJ1-1
TGTGCCAGCAGCTCGGACAGGTTGGGCTATGAAGCTTTCTTT	CASSSDRLGYEAFF	TRBD1	NA	TRBV7-9	TRBJ1-1